These 26 T cell receptor beta chains were all obtained from the same sample, sequenced in a study of T cells in Graves' hyperthyroidism and ophthalmopathy. Amplification yielded TCR beta CDR3 regions, with RNA transcripts as the source. First-round RT-PCR with HTBI primers amplified the TCR CDR3 region. TCRdb independently ran MiXCR on the multiplex PCR reads; one entry per CDR3 protein. The data hold hundreds of thousands of distinct CDR3 sequences, with roughly a sixth observed a single time. The sample comprised blood. The source of these receptors is a woman aged 18-29 years with Graves' hyperthyroidism.

The sample holds many counts of this clonotype. CDR3 nucleotide sequence: TGTGCCAGCAGCACAAAATATGGCTACACCTTC. Translated, it gives CASSTKYGYTF. This rearrangement joins TRBV6-9 to TRBJ1-2, with D unclear. Germline V CDR1 and CDR2: MNHGY, SVAAGI. The V gene lost 6 bases and the J gene lost 5 bases, with 7 bases spanning the gap. This CDR3 comprises 11 residues.

This chain uses TRBV6-1 with TRBJ1-5; D is ambiguous. Germline V gene data show CDR1 as MNHNS and CDR2 as SASEGT. There are 13 residues in the CDR3. Deletions cut 6 bases from V and 4 bases from J, with 10 bases between. The CDR3 bases are TGTGCCAGCAGCCCCCCCACGAATCAGCCCCAGCATTTT. It specifies CASSPPTNQPQHF.

This clonotype was seen only a few times. The chain recombines TRBV7-9 with TRBJ1-4; D is unresolved. This CDR3 region has 12 residues. With 8 bases removed from V and 8 bases from J, the gap between germline ends came to 12 bases. CDR1 and CDR2 from the germline V gene are SEHNR and FQNEAQ (reference sequence). This CDR3 reads CASGQYVEKLFF. The CDR3, as DNA: TGTGCCAGCGGGCAGTATGTCGAAAAACTGTTTTTT.

In its sample, this clonotype was seen a few times. The V call is TRBV7-2, the J call TRBJ2-1, with D maybe TRBD2 (5 bases). There are 17 residues in the CDR3. Trimming took 6 bases from V and 7 from J, leaving 25 bases between them. The germline V gene has CDR1 SGHTA and CDR2 FQGNSA. The CDR3 nucleotides read TGTGCCAGCAGACTTCTTCAGCGGCCCCCCCTGGGGAATGAGCAGTTCTTC. As protein: CASRLLQRPPLGNEQFF. The variable domain in full, completed from reference TRBV7-2 and TRBJ2-1, reads GAGVSQSPSNKVTEKGKDVELRCDPISGHTALYWYRQSLGQGLEFLIYFQGNSAPDKSGLPSDRFSAERTGGSVSTLTIQRTQQEDSAVYLCASRLLQRPPLGNEQFFGPGTRLTVL.

This clonotype came up many times. The CDR3 loop reads CASSDRTSGATDTQYF. CDR3 DNA sequence: TGTGCCAGCAGTGACCGGACTAGCGGGGCGACAGATACGCAGTATTTT. This chain joins TRBV2 and TRBJ2-3, with TRBD2 matching over 12 bases. The junction had 4 bases not matched to a gene; V was cut back by 3 bases and J by 3 bases. Germline CDR1 SNHLY, CDR2 FYNNEI. The CDR3 loop spans 16 amino acids.

This clonotype occurred many times. This chain uses TRBV2 with TRBJ2-5; 7 nucleotides match TRBD1. With 6 bases clipped from V and 6 bases from J, the junction kept 7 bases outside the gene matches. CDR1 SNHLY and CDR2 FYNNEI come from the germline V gene. CDR3 length equals 13 residues. CDR3 coding DNA: TGTGCCAGCAGGGTTCGACAGGGTCAGACCCAGTACTTC. As protein: CASRVRQGQTQYF.

In regard to this clonotype: Given a much more abundant clone one base away, this may be a read error. The CDR3 is CASTGSTYEQYF. Written as DNA, the CDR3 is TGTGCCAGCACGGGGAGTACCTACGAGCAGTACTTC. The V gene is TRBV28, the J gene TRBJ2-7; maybe TRBD2 (5 bases). V shed 7 bases and J shed 2 bases, with 9 bases lying between them. CDR3 size: 12 residues. Germline CDR1 MDHEN, CDR2 SYDVKM.

The chain employs TRBV20-1 and TRBJ1-2; TRBD1 agrees at 10 bases. V shed 0 bases, J shed 6 bases, and the junction held 4 bases outside the gene matches. Germline V gene lookup returns CDR1 DFQATT and CDR2 SNEGSKA (reference sequence). The CDR3 is made up of 14 amino acids. As DNA, the CDR3 is TGCAGTGCTAGAGATCAAGGGACAGGGGATGGCTACACCTTC. Translating gives CSARDQGTGDGYTF.

The genes are TRBV9 and TRBJ2-3; 7 nucleotides agree with TRBD1. Germline V lookup: CDR1 SGDLS, CDR2 YYNGEE. This CDR3 spans 15 amino acids. Trimming took 3 bases from V and 3 from J; bases not matched to a gene: 7. CDR3 bases: TGTGCCAGCAGCGGACCAGGGGGAGAGACAGATACGCAGTATTTT. It codes for CASSGPGGETDTQYF.

This clonotype has ten or more counts. The rearrangement uses TRBV9 and TRBJ1-1; D is undetermined. The CDR3 is made up of 14 amino acids. Trimming took off 2 bases at V and 3 bases at J, with 11 bases between the two ends. Germline CDR1 is SGDLS and CDR2 is YYNGEE. The CDR3 DNA follows: TGTGCCAGCAGCGTCTCAGTGAAGGACACTGAAGCTTTCTTT. This encodes CASSVSVKDTEAFF.

In its sample, this clonotype was seen once. A much larger clone sits a single nucleotide away, making a read error possible. This chain joins TRBV2 and TRBJ1-4, with 7 bases fitting TRBD1. This CDR3 contains 14 residues. CDR1 and CDR2 from the germline V gene are SNHLY and FYNNEI. The junction had 10 bases not matched to a gene; V was cut back by 7 bases and J by 8 bases. CDR3 coding DNA: TGTGCCAGCATGGAAGGGGGCCTTCAGGAAAAACTGTTTTTT. This encodes CASMEGGLQEKLFF.

This clonotype was observed a few times. This chain uses TRBV27 with TRBJ2-1; D unresolved. The V and J ends lost 8 bases and 2 bases respectively, with 13 bases between them. Germline-derived CDR1 and CDR2 are MNHEY and SMNVEV (reference sequence). This CDR3 spans 14 amino acids. CDR3 DNA: TGTGCCAGCGGATCCCTACTTACCTACAATGAGCAGTTCTTC. The encoded protein is CASGSLLTYNEQFF.

CDR3 in DNA: TGTGCCAGCAGCTCGCCGGACAGGGGTGGGGAGACCCAGTACTTC. Translated: CASSSPDRGGETQYF. V usage is TRBV7-2 and J usage is TRBJ2-5; TRBD1 matches 9 bases. V dropped 4 bases and J dropped 5; count of bases not matched to a gene: 8. The CDR3 loop spans 15 amino acids. The germline gives CDR1 SGHTA, CDR2 FQGNSA.

This rearrangement joins TRBV6-1 to TRBJ2-7; D is uncertain. Trimming removed 6 bases at V and 3 bases at J, with 6 bases between. The CDR3 spans 11 residues. Germline assignment: CDR1 MNHNS and CDR2 SASEGT. CDR3 residues: CASRDFYEQYF. The CDR3 bases are TGTGCCAGCAGGGATTTCTACGAGCAGTACTTC.

This clonotype was seen at least ten times. J is TRBJ2-3 and V is TRBV20-1; 10 positions agree with TRBD2. CDR1 DFQATT and CDR2 SNEGSKA come from the germline V gene (reference sequence). This CDR3 region has 14 residues. V was clipped by 3 bases and J by 3 bases; unmatched bases: 3. This CDR3 reads CSASSSGGTDTQYF. Written as DNA, the CDR3 is TGCAGTGCTAGCTCTAGCGGGGGAACAGATACGCAGTATTTT.

The V and J genes are TRBV27 and TRBJ2-7; D is unclear. V shed 4 bases and J shed 1 base, with 8 bases lying between them. Germline CDR1 and CDR2: MNHEY and SMNVEV (reference sequence). This CDR3 region has 13 residues. Here the CDR3 DNA reads TGTGCCAGCAGTTCTGGGAAATCCTACGAGCAGTACTTC. Translation: CASSSGKSYEQYF.

In its sample, this clonotype was seen many times. The chain combines TRBV29-1 with TRBJ2-1; D possibly corresponds to TRBD2 (6 bases). This CDR3 contains 16 residues. V shed 0 bases and J shed 0 bases, with 12 bases lying between them. Germline values: CDR1 SQVTM, CDR2 ANQGSEA. The CDR3 reads CSVEDGEALSYNEQFF. In nucleotides, the CDR3 is TGCAGCGTTGAAGATGGGGAGGCCCTCTCCTACAATGAGCAGTTCTTC.

This clonotype was counted many times. The chain links TRBV20-1 to TRBJ2-3; possibly TRBD2 for D (5 bases). The CDR3 has 15 residues. Germline V CDR1 and CDR2: DFQATT, SNEGSKA (reference sequence). Trimming removed 0 bases at V and 5 bases at J, with 15 bases between. The CDR3 DNA sequence: TGCAGTGCTAGAGATAGAACGGGGTTGGGAGATACGCAGTATTTT. This sequence encodes CSARDRTGLGDTQYF.

This clonotype was counted many times. The chain is built from TRBV5-6 and TRBJ1-1, with D possibly matching TRBD1 (5 bases). V shed 4 bases and J shed 1 base, with 11 bases lying between them. This CDR3 comprises 14 residues. Germline values: CDR1 SGHDT, CDR2 YYEEEE. The CDR3: CASSETVRNTEAFF. In nucleotides, the CDR3 is TGTGCCAGCAGCGAGACAGTCAGGAACACTGAAGCTTTCTTT.

J is TRBJ2-2 and V is TRBV7-8; 11 bases map to TRBD2. J gave up 5 bases and V 5 bases, and 7 bases lay outside the gene matches. The CDR3 contains 16 residues. Germline assignment: CDR1 SGHVS and CDR2 FQNEAQ. The CDR3 nucleotides are TGTGCCAGCAGCAAAACTAGCGGGAGTCGTACCGGGGAGCTGTTTTTT. Its protein product is CASSKTSGSRTGELFF.

This clonotype turned up a few times. This chain uses TRBV4-2 with TRBJ1-2; no clear D gene. CDR1 and CDR2 (germline): LGHNA, YNFKEQ. Between the trimmed V and J ends, which lost 0 bases and 3 bases, there was a span of 14 bases. The CDR3 loop spans 16 amino acids. This CDR3 reads CASSQDLTRPDYGYTF. DNA of the CDR3: TGTGCCAGCAGCCAAGATCTCACACGTCCAGACTATGGCTACACCTTC.

There are many counts of this clonotype. V and J are TRBV11-2 and TRBJ1-2, with D unresolved. The CDR3 sequence is 12 residues long. From germline, CDR1 is SGHAT and CDR2 FQNNGV. Trimming removed 11 bases at V and 3 bases at J, with 13 bases between. CDR3 amino acids: CAVSESYYGYTF. The CDR3 region has the DNA TGTGCCGTATCAGAGAGTTACTATGGCTACACCTTC. Supplemented by reference TRBV11-2 and TRBJ1-2, the full variable domain reads EAGVAQSPRYKIIEKRQSVAFWCNPISGHATLYWYQQILGQGPKLLIQFQNNGVVDDSQLPKDRFSAERLKGVDSTLKIQPAKLEDSAVYLCAVSESYYGYTFGSGTRLTVV.

Points on this clonotype: Relative to the germline gene, one junction end is altered; a read error may explain this. The chain carries TRBV5-1 and TRBJ2-3, with a tentative D call TRBD2 (7 bases). The CDR3 is 16 residues long. Germline loops: CDR1 SGHRS, CDR2 YFSETQ. In DNA, the CDR3 is TGTGCCAGCAGCTCCCTTGCGGGGGCTAGCACAGATACGCAGTATTTT. Protein product: CASSSLAGASTDTQYF. Supplemented by reference TRBV5-1 and TRBJ2-3, the full variable domain reads KAGVTQTPRYLIKTRGQQVTLSCSPISGHRSVSWYQQTPGQGLQFLFEYFSETQRNKGNFPGRFSGRQFSNSRSEMNVSTLELGDSALYLCASSSLAGASTDTQYFGPGTRLTVL.

The chain carries TRBV20-1 and TRBJ2-7; 7 bases align to TRBD1. The trim removed 6 bases at V and 5 bases at J, leaving 10 bases unmatched. This CDR3 is 13 amino acids long. In germline, CDR1 is DFQATT, CDR2 SNEGSKA (reference sequence). This CDR3 reads CSAQSDRAHEQYF. The CDR3 DNA reads TGCAGTGCGCAGAGCGACAGGGCCCACGAGCAGTACTTC.

The chain carries TRBV6-2 or TRBV6-3 and TRBJ2-1, with 8 bases aligning to TRBD2. Germline V lookup: CDR1 MNHEY, CDR2 SVGEGT. Unmatched junction bases numbered 2, after V lost 5 bases and J lost 8 bases. The CDR3 contains 12 residues. For the CDR3, the DNA is TGTGCCAGCAGTATCGGGGGGGATGAGCAGTTCTTC. Residues: CASSIGGDEQFF.

This clonotype was detected ten times or more. The chain links TRBV3-1 to TRBJ1-4; no definite D call. This CDR3 contains 14 residues. Trimming removed 0 bases at V and 12 bases at J, with 14 bases between. The germline gives CDR1 LGHDT, CDR2 YNNKEL (reference sequence). The CDR3 protein is CASSQDWKEDELFF. CDR3 sequence (DNA): TGTGCCAGCAGCCAAGATTGGAAAGAGGACGAACTGTTTTTT.